Each of the 17 T cell receptor beta chains below was sequenced from the same sample in a study of blood T cell repertoires in COVID-19. The method was immunoSEQ multiplex PCR; TCRdb's version includes in-frame clones alone and lacks a portion of them. The data contain approximately 60,000 clones, around 79% of them singletons. Sequencing was performed on peripheral blood. The source is a man in his 60s with acute or convalescent COVID-19.

The rearrangement joins TRBV9 to TRBJ1-2, with a possible D match to TRBD1 (5 bases). The V end was cut by 0 bases, the J end by 7 bases, with 7 bases between. The CDR3 contains 12 residues. Germline V CDR1 and CDR2: SGDLS, YYNGEE. In DNA, the CDR3 is TGTGCCAGCAGCGTAGGGGGCGGTGGCTACACCTTC. Translated, it gives CASSVGGGGYTF.

This chain links TRBV6-5 with TRBJ2-7; TRBD2 agrees at 7 bases. After removal of 7 bases from V and 2 bases from J, the junction contained 5 bases not matched to a gene. Germline V gene sequence: CDR1 MNHEY, CDR2 SVGAGI. The CDR3 spans 13 residues. The CDR3 DNA reads TGTGCCAGCATCGGGGGGACCCCCTACGAGCAGTACTTC. It encodes CASIGGTPYEQYF.

The genes are TRBV7-9 and TRBJ1-6; D call uncertain. The V end was cut by 1 base, the J end by 0 bases, with 16 bases between. Germline loops: CDR1 SEHNR, CDR2 FQNEAQ (reference sequence). CDR3 length: 19 amino acids. CDR3 loop: CASSLVPLTGSSYNSPLHF. CDR3 nucleotides: TGTGCCAGCAGCTTAGTTCCCCTAACGGGGAGCTCCTATAATTCACCCCTCCACTTT.

J is TRBJ2-2 and V is TRBV9; 8 bases are shared with TRBD1. This CDR3 has 14 amino acids. CDR1 SGDLS and CDR2 YYNGEE come from the germline V gene. V gave up 5 bases and J gave up 9 bases; unmatched junction bases: 9. CDR3: CASSSQDRAWELFF. CDR3 DNA sequence: TGTGCCAGCAGTAGCCAGGACAGGGCTTGGGAGCTGTTTTTT. Drawing the rest from reference TRBV9 and TRBJ2-2, the complete variable domain is DSGVTQTPKHLITATGQRVTLRCSPRSGDLSVYWYQQSLDQGLQFLIQYYNGEERAKGNILERFSAQQFPDLHSELNLSSLELGDSALYFCASSSQDRAWELFFGEGSRLTVL.

The chain couples TRBV2 to TRBJ1-1; D not resolved. The CDR3 has 13 amino acids. Trimming took 2 bases from V and 4 from J, leaving 8 bases between them. Germline V gene data show CDR1 as SNHLY and CDR2 as FYNNEI. CDR3 bases: TGTGCCAGCAGTGAACGGGGTGTCACTGAAGCTTTCTTT. This sequence encodes CASSERGVTEAFF.

The chain uses TRBV12-3 or TRBV12-4 and TRBJ1-5, with D perhaps matching TRBD1 (5 bases). The CDR3 is 12 amino acids. The V gene lost 6 bases and the J gene lost 9 bases, with 12 bases spanning the gap. CDR3 coding DNA: TGTGCCAGCAGCTCCAGGGAATGGCCCCAGCATTTT. Translation gives CASSSREWPQHF.

The chain uses TRBV15 and TRBJ1-3, with D tentatively TRBD1 (5 bases). V dropped 1 base and J dropped 1 base, with 11 bases sitting between them. Germline CDR1 and CDR2: LNHNV and YYDKDF (reference sequence). The CDR3 extends over 16 amino acids. CDR3 protein: CATSRAGGWSGNTIYF. CDR3 in DNA: TGTGCCACCAGCAGAGCCGGGGGTTGGTCTGGAAACACCATATATTTT. The whole variable domain, remainder taken from reference TRBV15 and TRBJ1-3, is DAMVIQNPRYQVTQFGKPVTLSCSQTLNHNVMYWYQQKSSQAPKLLFHYYDKDFNNEADTPDNFQSRRPNTSFCFLDIRSPGLGDTAMYLCATSRAGGWSGNTIYFGEGSWLTVV.

The J gene is TRBJ1-5, the V gene TRBV5-6; possible D gene TRBD1, 6 bases. Trimming cost V 1 base and J 2 bases, with 10 bases left between them. The CDR3 extends over 15 amino acids. In germline, CDR1 is SGHDT, CDR2 YYEEEE. CDR3: CASSLSRTGNQPQHF. In DNA form, the CDR3 reads TGTGCCAGCAGCTTGTCCCGGACAGGCAATCAGCCCCAGCATTTT.

The J gene is TRBJ1-6, the V gene TRBV6-4; D is unresolved. Deletions cut 2 bases from V and 10 bases from J, with 9 bases between. CDR3 length: 13 residues. Per germline, CDR1 MRHNA and CDR2 SNTAGT. The CDR3 nucleotides are TGTGCCAGCAGTGACGAGTTGAGGTCACCCCTCCACTTT. Amino acid sequence: CASSDELRSPLHF.

In its sample, this clone is medium-sized. The rearrangement uses TRBV7-9 and TRBJ2-1, with 7 positions matching TRBD1. This CDR3 comprises 16 residues. CDR1 SEHNR and CDR2 FQNEAQ come from the germline V gene (reference sequence). After removal of 5 bases from V and 0 bases from J, the junction contained 7 bases not matched to a gene. The CDR3 loop is CASSPRQGSSYNEQFF. CDR3 in DNA: TGTGCCAGCAGCCCTCGACAGGGCTCCTCCTACAATGAGCAGTTCTTC.

The sample holds a few counts of this clone. V and J are TRBV25-1 and TRBJ1-1, with TRBD1 matching 11 bases. The germline V gene has CDR1 MGHDK and CDR2 SYGVNS. CDR3 length equals 16 residues. V lost 6 bases to trimming and J lost 3 bases; unmatched junction nucleotides: 9. The CDR3 DNA follows: TGTGCCAGCAGGAAACTTGGACAGGGGGCGGACACTGAAGCTTTCTTT. Protein sequence: CASRKLGQGADTEAFF.

The chain links TRBV28 to TRBJ2-1, with 9 bases matching TRBD1. Germline CDR1 is MDHEN and CDR2 is SYDVKM. V was pared by 3 bases and J by 2 bases, with 5 bases of the junction left unmatched. This CDR3 has 16 residues. CDR3 region: CASSFLDRGPYNEQFF. The DNA for the CDR3 is TGTGCCAGCAGTTTTCTGGACAGGGGCCCCTACAATGAGCAGTTCTTC.

The V and J genes are TRBV7-9 and TRBJ1-5; no definite D call. CDR1 SEHNR and CDR2 FQNEAQ come from the germline V gene (reference sequence). The CDR3 is 10 residues long. V was trimmed by 5 bases and J by 15 bases, leaving 11 bases between them. The CDR3 protein is CASSAPRGHF. The CDR3 coding sequence is TGTGCCAGCAGCGCCCCGCGGGGGCATTTT.

V and J are TRBV24-1 and TRBJ1-2; D perhaps matches TRBD1 (5 bases). CDR1 and CDR2 from the germline V gene are KGHDR and SFDVKD. V lost 3 bases, J lost 0 bases, and 10 bases lay in between. The CDR3 spans 15 residues. CDR3 nucleotides: TGTGCCACCAGTGATACAGGACCAGCTAACTATGGCTACACCTTC. Amino acids: CATSDTGPANYGYTF.

V is TRBV10-3 and J is TRBJ1-1, with 7 positions matching TRBD1. Per the germline V gene, CDR1 is ENHRY and CDR2 is SYGVKD. The CDR3 consists of 15 residues. Trimming at V came to 8 bases and at J to 6 bases, leaving 15 bases not matched to a gene. This CDR3 is CAISRSTGSTSEAFF. The CDR3 DNA reads TGTGCCATCTCGCGATCGACAGGGTCTACATCTGAAGCTTTCTTT.

The J gene is TRBJ1-2, the V gene TRBV6-5; tentatively, D is TRBD1 (6 bases). Per germline, CDR1 MNHEY and CDR2 SVGAGI. The CDR3 loop spans 15 amino acids. V was trimmed by 5 bases and J by 2 bases, leaving 15 bases between them. The CDR3 nucleotides read TGTGCCAGCAGTATCCAGTTACAGGGAAACTATGGCTACACCTTC. This encodes CASSIQLQGNYGYTF.

This chain joins TRBV21-1 and TRBJ1-5; TRBD1 reflects the table's D call only, with no check against the DNA. TRBV21-1 is a pseudogene segment. The CDR3 totals 15 residues. The chain's CDR3 is CASSKAQGWGQPQHF. CDR3 bases: TGTGCCAGCAGCAAAGCCCAGGGTTGGGGTCAGCCCCAGCATTTT.